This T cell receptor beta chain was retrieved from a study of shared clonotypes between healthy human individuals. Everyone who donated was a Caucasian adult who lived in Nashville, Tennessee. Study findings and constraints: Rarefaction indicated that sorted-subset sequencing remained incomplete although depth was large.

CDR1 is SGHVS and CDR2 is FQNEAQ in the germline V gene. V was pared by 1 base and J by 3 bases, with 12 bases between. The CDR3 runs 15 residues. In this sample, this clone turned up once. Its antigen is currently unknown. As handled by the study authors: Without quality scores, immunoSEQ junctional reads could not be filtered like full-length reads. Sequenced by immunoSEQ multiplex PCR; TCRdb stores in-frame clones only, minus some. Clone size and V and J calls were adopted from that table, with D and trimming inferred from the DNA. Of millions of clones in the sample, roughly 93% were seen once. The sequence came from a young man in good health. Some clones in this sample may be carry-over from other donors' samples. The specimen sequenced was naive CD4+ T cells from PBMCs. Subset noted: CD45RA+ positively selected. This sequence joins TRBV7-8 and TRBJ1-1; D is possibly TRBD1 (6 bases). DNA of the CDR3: TGTGCCAGCAGCTTAGGGCGGGGGCCTCACACTGAAGCTTTCTTT. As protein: CASSLGRGPHTEAFF. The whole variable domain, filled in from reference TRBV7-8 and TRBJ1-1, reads GAGVSQSPRYKVAKRGQDVALRCDPISGHVSLFWYQQALGQGPEFLTYFQNEAQLDKSGLPSDRFFAERPEGSVSTLKIQRTQQEDSAVYLCASSLGRGPHTEAFFGQGTRLTVV.